The 17 T cell receptor beta chains below were found in one sample sequenced in a study of blood T cells in healthy people across ages. Sample-barcoded 5' priming and a J-beta primer mix drove a second PCR of roughly 7 to 11 cycles. One entry per CDR3 protein results from TCRdb running MiXCR on the 5' RACE reads. The data contain about 1.8 million distinct CDR3 sequences, 49% of them seen just once; the ten biggest clones take up 2% to 2.5%. The specimen was blood. The receptors originated from a woman in her thirties or forties in good health.

V is TRBV14 and J is TRBJ2-5, with 9 nucleotides matching TRBD1. Germline V gene data show CDR1 as SGHDN and CDR2 as FVKESK. The length of the CDR3 is 16 residues. V shed 2 bases, J shed 4 bases, and the junction held 8 bases outside the gene matches. For the CDR3, the DNA is TGTGCCAGCAGCCAATGGACAGGGGATGTCAGAGAGACCCAGTACTTC. It yields the protein CASSQWTGDVRETQYF.

The chain has TRBV20-1 and TRBJ1-5; TRBD1 is a possible D gene (6 bases). The V end lost 6 bases, the J end lost 7 bases, and 10 bases lay between the germline ends. The CDR3 consists of 11 residues. CDR1 is DFQATT and CDR2 is SNEGSKA in the germline V gene (reference sequence). The CDR3 spells CSAEGGQPQHF. DNA of the CDR3: TGCAGTGCAGAAGGGGGGCAGCCCCAGCATTTT.

V and J are TRBV20-1 and TRBJ2-5; D is uncertain. The CDR3 runs 13 residues. Trimming pared 4 bases from V and 5 bases from J, leaving 14 bases between. Germline lookup yields CDR1 DFQATT and CDR2 SNEGSKA (reference sequence). The CDR3 region has the DNA TGCAGTGCTATTAGCCAGGTTCGGGAGACCCAGTACTTC. Its protein is CSAISQVRETQYF.

V and J are TRBV4-2 and TRBJ2-1, with D tentatively TRBD2 (6 bases). The V and J ends lost 4 bases and 7 bases respectively, with 17 bases between them. Germline loops: CDR1 LGHNA, CDR2 YNFKEQ. The CDR3 is 15 amino acids. CDR3 DNA: TGTGCCAGCAGCCTGCGGCAGGGAGGTATTAATGAGCAGTTCTTC. It encodes CASSLRQGGINEQFF.

This clonotype has just a few counts. The rearrangement uses TRBV29-1 and TRBJ2-7; D is possibly TRBD1 (6 bases). Per germline, CDR1 SQVTM and CDR2 ANQGSEA. Trimming pared 3 bases from V and 1 base from J, leaving 10 bases between. The length of the CDR3 is 13 residues. In nucleotides, the CDR3 is TGCAGCGTTGATGTCGGACAGTCCTACGAGCAGTACTTC. It translates to CSVDVGQSYEQYF.

The chain employs TRBV7-6 and TRBJ2-3; possible D gene TRBD2, 5 bases. The V end lost 2 bases, the J end lost 2 bases, and 14 bases lay between the germline ends. CDR1 SGHVS and CDR2 FNYEAQ come from the germline V gene. The CDR3 has 16 residues. This CDR3 is CASSLKRLASTDTQYF. CDR3 nucleotide sequence: TGTGCCAGCAGCTTAAAAAGGCTAGCTTCCACAGATACGCAGTATTTT.

A word on this clonotype: The junction departs from germline at one end; a sequencing error may be responsible. The chain carries TRBV14 and TRBJ1-2, with D possibly TRBD1 on 6 matching bases. Germline V CDR1 and CDR2: SGHDN, FVKESK. The CDR3 covers 14 residues. CDR3 nucleotides: TGTGCCAACAGCCTGGACAGAGGAAACTATGGCTACACCTTC. Translation gives CANSLDRGNYGYTF.

The V and J genes are TRBV7-8 and TRBJ2-3; a weak D match, TRBD2 (6 bases). Germline CDR1 reads SGHVS; CDR2 reads FQNEAQ. This CDR3 region has 14 residues. The V end was cut by 4 bases, the J end by 8 bases, with 16 bases between. Here the CDR3 DNA reads TGTGCCAGCAGCTGGAGGGACTGGCCCCCTACGCAGTATTTT. Translating gives CASSWRDWPPTQYF.

A remark on this clonotype: One end of the junction does not line up with germline, which may come from a read error. V usage is TRBV5-1 and J usage is TRBJ2-1; 13 bases map to TRBD2. CDR1 and CDR2 from the germline V gene are SGHRS and YFSETQ. The CDR3 has 15 amino acids. CDR3 residues: CASRLAGGPYNEQFF. The CDR3 bases are TGTGCCAGCAGACTAGCGGGGGGCCCTTACAATGAGCAGTTCTTC.

This chain uses TRBV7-2 with TRBJ1-2; 8 bases fit TRBD1. J lost 4 bases, V lost 3 bases, and 4 bases had no gene match. Germline CDR1 reads SGHTA; CDR2 reads FQGNSA. This CDR3 is 14 amino acids long. The chain's CDR3 is CASSFPTGGYGYTF. The CDR3 DNA reads as TGTGCCAGCAGCTTCCCAACAGGGGGCTATGGCTACACCTTC.

V and J are TRBV15 and TRBJ2-7; D is uncertain. CDR3 length equals 14 residues. V was shortened by 3 bases and J by 0 bases, with 9 bases between the two germline ends. CDR1 and CDR2 (germline): LNHNV, YYDKDF (reference sequence). CDR3 in amino acids: CATSSGQASYEQYF. As DNA, the CDR3 is TGTGCCACCAGCAGTGGGCAGGCCTCCTACGAGCAGTACTTC.

The chain employs TRBV3-1 and TRBJ2-5, with D perhaps assigned TRBD1 or TRBD2 (5 bases each). Trimming cost V 8 bases and J 2 bases, with 21 bases left between them. CDR1 and CDR2 from the germline V gene are LGHDT and YNNKEL (reference sequence). This CDR3 comprises 16 residues. CDR3 DNA sequence: TGTGCCAGCGGGACCCCCAGAGGGACGGAGCAAGAGACCCAGTACTTC. Translated: CASGTPRGTEQETQYF.

The rearrangement uses TRBV4-2 and TRBJ2-1, with TRBD1 matching 9 bases. The germline CDR1 and CDR2 sequences are LGHNA and YNFKEQ. This CDR3 contains 16 residues. V trimming: 5 bases; J trimming: 7 bases; junction bases outside the gene matches: 12. CDR3 sequence reads: CASSRQSGQGTNEQFF. CDR3 coding DNA: TGTGCCAGCAGCAGACAATCGGGACAGGGAACTAATGAGCAGTTCTTC.

The rearrangement links TRBV10-3 to TRBJ2-4; possibly TRBD2 for D (6 bases). The CDR3 sequence is 13 residues long. CDR1 ENHRY and CDR2 SYGVKD come from the germline V gene. With 0 bases removed from V and 13 bases from J, the gap between germline ends came to 13 bases. CDR3 amino acids: CAISESIREEQYF. The CDR3 DNA sequence: TGTGCCATCAGTGAGTCGATAAGGGAGGAGCAGTACTTC.

This clonotype was recorded a few times. The V gene is TRBV20-1, the J gene TRBJ2-4, with TRBD1 as a possible D gene (6 bases). The DNA end favors TRBJ2-7, so the J call may be wrong. The germline V gene has CDR1 DFQATT and CDR2 SNEGSKA (reference sequence). This CDR3 region has 13 residues. CDR3 sequence (DNA): TGCAGTGCTAGTGGCCAGGGGACCTACGAGCAGTACTTC. It translates to CSASGQGTYEQYF.

The chain uses TRBV7-8 and TRBJ2-5; the D gene is possibly TRBD1 (6 bases). Looked up from germline, CDR1 is SGHVS and CDR2 is FQNEAQ. The germline V and J ends were trimmed by 5 bases and 4 bases, with 14 bases remaining between them. The CDR3 loop spans 14 amino acids. The CDR3 nucleotides are TGTGCCAGCAGCGCGAGGACAGTCCGAGAGACCCAGTACTTC. It specifies CASSARTVRETQYF. The entire variable domain, with the rest obtained from reference TRBV7-8 and TRBJ2-5, is as follows: GAGVSQSPRYKVAKRGQDVALRCDPISGHVSLFWYQQALGQGPEFLTYFQNEAQLDKSGLPSDRFFAERPEGSVSTLKIQRTQQEDSAVYLCASSARTVRETQYFGPGTRLLVL.

The rearrangement joins TRBV15 to TRBJ1-1; TRBD1 is a possible D gene (5 bases). V was shortened by 2 bases and J by 6 bases, with 16 bases between the two germline ends. This CDR3 is built from 15 residues. The germline V gene encodes CDR1 LNHNV and CDR2 YYDKDF (reference sequence). Here the CDR3 DNA reads TGTGCCACCAGCAGAATTCCTGACAGAAGGGCTGAAGCTTTCTTT. Translated: CATSRIPDRRAEAFF.